This T cell receptor beta chain was found in a study of cytomegalovirus exposure and HLA in healthy donors. Points from the study as a whole: Accurate prediction of HLA-A and HLA-B alleles (for most subjects) was reportedly achieved from TCR beta sequences. Later analysis associated a missense DCLRE1C variant with TCR beta V- and J-gene trimming. Among CMV-associated TCR beta chains, most appeared HLA-restricted in a later analysis.

V gave up 6 bases and J gave up 2 bases; unmatched junction bases: 4. The CDR3 extends over 13 amino acids. Germline lookup yields CDR1 SQVTM and CDR2 ANQGSEA. The PCR was carried out with 60 Vbeta primers and 13 Jbeta primers. Sequencing used immunoSEQ multiplex PCR; TCRdb keeps in-frame clones, though not all of them. The table records fewer than 150,000 clones, 73% of them present only once. This donor's file did not include a recorded CMV serostatus. Of note for this clone: Its antigen is not identified.

The sequence derives from a human donor in good health. The specimen sequenced was PBMCs. The chain carries TRBV29-1 and TRBJ2-7; 10 bases align to TRBD1. The CDR3 DNA follows: TGCAGCGTGCCGGGACAGGGGACCTACGAGCAGTACTTC. It specifies CSVPGQGTYEQYF.